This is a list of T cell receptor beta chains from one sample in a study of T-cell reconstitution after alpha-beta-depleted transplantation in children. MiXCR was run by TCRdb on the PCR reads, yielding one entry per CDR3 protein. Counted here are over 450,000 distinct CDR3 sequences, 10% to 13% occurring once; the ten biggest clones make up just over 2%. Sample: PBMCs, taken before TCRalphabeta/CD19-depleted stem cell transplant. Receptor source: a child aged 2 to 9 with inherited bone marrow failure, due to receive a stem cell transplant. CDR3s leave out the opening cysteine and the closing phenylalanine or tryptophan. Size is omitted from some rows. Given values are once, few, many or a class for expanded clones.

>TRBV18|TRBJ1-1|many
ASSPPVQGANTEAF
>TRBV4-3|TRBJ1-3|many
ASSPNGGGNTIY
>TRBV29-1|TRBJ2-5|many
SVLGGRPYQETQY
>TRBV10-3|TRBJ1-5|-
AISESWGPSNQPQH
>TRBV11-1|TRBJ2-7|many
ASSLVSGQVSTNPYEQY
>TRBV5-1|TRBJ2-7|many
ASSSVAGESYEQY
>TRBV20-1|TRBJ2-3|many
SATRQSTDTQY
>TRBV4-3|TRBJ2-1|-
ASSQTGTSALYNEQF
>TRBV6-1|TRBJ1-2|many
ASSAGQGADGYT
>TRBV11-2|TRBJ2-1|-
ASSARTVNEQF
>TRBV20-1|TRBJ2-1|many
SAPRLAGLNEQF
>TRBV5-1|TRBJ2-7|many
ASSLILAGSHEQY
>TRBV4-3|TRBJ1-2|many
ASSQDGVGYGYT
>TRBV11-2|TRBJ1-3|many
ASSWDRGNTIY
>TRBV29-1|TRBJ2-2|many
SVLDSSEGELF
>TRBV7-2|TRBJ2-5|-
ASSLVWSTVETQY
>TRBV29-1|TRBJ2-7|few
SVEDRRNYEQY
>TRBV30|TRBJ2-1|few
AWSFREARRNEQF
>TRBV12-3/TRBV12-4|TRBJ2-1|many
ASRPGTSGNNEQF
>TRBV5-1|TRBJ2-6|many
ASSWTSGPPGANVLT
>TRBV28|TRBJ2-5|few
AAGTLLETQY
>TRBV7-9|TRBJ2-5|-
ASSLSTEETQY
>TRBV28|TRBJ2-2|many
ASRDRGFGELF
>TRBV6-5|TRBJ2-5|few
ASSSTGHSGSETQY
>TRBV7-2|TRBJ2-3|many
ASSGRDRGTDTQY
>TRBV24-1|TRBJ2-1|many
ATSDPSGGSGYNEQF
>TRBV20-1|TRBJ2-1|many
SVNSPSQVEQF
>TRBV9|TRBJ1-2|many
ASSVSGGVGGYT
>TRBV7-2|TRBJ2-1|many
ASSFFLAGDGSYNEQF
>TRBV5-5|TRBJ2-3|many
ASSLSGSRTGTDTQY
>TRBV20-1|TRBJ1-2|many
SAPIPYGYT
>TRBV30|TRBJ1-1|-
AWSVGGDPGVTEAF
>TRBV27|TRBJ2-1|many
ASSFPGVGSYNEQF
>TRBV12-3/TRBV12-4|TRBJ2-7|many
ASSLVIHYEQY